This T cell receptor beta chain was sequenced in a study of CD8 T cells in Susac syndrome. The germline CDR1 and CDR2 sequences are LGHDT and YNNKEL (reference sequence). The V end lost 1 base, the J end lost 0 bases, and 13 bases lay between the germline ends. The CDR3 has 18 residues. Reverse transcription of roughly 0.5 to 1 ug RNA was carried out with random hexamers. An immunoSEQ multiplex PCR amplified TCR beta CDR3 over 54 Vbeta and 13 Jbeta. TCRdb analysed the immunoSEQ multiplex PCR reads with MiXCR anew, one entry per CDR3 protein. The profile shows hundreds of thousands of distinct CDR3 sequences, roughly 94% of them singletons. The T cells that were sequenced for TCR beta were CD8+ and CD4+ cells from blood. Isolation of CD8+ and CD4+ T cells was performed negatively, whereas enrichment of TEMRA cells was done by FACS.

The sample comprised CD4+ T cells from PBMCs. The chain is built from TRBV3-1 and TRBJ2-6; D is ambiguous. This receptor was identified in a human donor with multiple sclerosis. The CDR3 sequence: CASSQVSQFLSGANVLTF. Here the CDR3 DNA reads TGTGCCAGCAGCCAAGTTTCCCAGTTCCTCTCTGGGGCCAACGTCCTGACTTTC.